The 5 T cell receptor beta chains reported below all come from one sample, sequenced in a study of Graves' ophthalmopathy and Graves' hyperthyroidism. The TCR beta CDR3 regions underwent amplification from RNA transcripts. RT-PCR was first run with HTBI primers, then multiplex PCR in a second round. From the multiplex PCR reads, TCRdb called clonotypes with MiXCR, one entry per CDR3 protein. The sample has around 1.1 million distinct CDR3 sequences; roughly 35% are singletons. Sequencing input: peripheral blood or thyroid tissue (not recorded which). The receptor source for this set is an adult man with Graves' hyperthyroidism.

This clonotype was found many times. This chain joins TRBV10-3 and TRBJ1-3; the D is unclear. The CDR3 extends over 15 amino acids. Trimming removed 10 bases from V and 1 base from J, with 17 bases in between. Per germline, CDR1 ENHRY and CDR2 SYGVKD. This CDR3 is CASLGARRSGNTIYF. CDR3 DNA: TGTGCCAGCCTGGGAGCGCGACGGTCTGGAAACACCATATATTTT.

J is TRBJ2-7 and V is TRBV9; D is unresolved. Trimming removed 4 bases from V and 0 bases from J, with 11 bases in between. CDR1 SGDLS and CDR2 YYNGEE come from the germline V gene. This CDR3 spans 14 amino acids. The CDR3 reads CASSPDQSSYEQYF. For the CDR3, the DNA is TGTGCCAGCAGCCCCGACCAGAGCTCCTACGAGCAGTACTTC.

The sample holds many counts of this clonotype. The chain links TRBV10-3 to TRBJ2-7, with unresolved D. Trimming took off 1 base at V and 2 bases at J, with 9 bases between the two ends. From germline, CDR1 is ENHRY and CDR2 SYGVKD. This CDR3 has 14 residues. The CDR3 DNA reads TGTGCCATCAGTGAGTACGTCAGCACCTACGAGCAGTACTTC. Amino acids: CAISEYVSTYEQYF.

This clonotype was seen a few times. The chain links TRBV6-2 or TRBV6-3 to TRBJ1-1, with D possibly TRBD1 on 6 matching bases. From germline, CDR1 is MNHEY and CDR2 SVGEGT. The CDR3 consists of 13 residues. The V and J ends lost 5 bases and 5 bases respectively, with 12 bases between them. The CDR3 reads CASSRGQETEAFF. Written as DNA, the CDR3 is TGTGCCAGCAGTAGGGGACAAGAAACTGAAGCTTTCTTT.

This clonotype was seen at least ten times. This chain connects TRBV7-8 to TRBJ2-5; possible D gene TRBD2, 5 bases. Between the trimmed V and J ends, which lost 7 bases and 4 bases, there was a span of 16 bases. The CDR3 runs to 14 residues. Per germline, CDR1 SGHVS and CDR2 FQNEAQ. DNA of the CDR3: TGTGCCAGCATAGGGCTAGCCGTAGGAGAGACCCAGTACTTC. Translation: CASIGLAVGETQYF.